The clone carrying this T cell receptor (beta chain) was picked up many times. Germline V CDR1 and CDR2: SGHRS, YFSETQ. The CDR3 length is 15 residues. The V end lost 1 base, the J end lost 1 base, and 11 bases lay between the germline ends. These data come from a study of CD8 T cells in ankylosing spondylitis. TCRdb used MiXCR to reprocess the 5' RACE reads, holding one entry per CDR3 protein. The sample records under 55,000 distinct CDR3 sequences, approximately 7% being singletons. The receptor's source is a female donor with ankylosing spondylitis or in good health (not recorded which). This chain connects TRBV5-1 to TRBJ1-1, with D perhaps matching TRBD1 (5 bases). The sequenced sample consisted of blood, either unsorted or a sorted T cell fraction (not recorded which). The CDR3 loop reads CASSLLVGGNTEAFF. The CDR3 nucleotides are TGCGCCAGCAGCTTGTTGGTGGGGGGGAACACTGAAGCTTTCTTT.